A selection of T cell receptor beta chains follows, all from one sample in a study of blood T cell repertoires in COVID-19. Profiled with immunoSEQ multiplex PCR; TCRdb holds only in-frame clones, not every one. The repertoire has around 140,000 clones, just under 90% of them found once; the top ten carry 8.6%. Material: peripheral blood. These receptors all stem from a woman between 50 and 59 years old with active or convalescent COVID-19. Both conserved end residues are part of each CDR3. Each record gives: V gene, D gene, clone size, J gene, CDR3 protein, CDR3 DNA. The D gene is left open where the match is weak. Some rows mark clone size as missing; the rest say once, few, many or name a class of expanded clone.

TRBV3-1/TRBV3-2,.,.,TRBJ1-2,CASSQARTGSGYTF,TGTGCCAGCAGCCAAGCTCGAACAGGCTCGGGCTACACCTTC
TRBV18,TRBD1,.,TRBJ1-1,CASSPLDRQVNTEAFF,TGTGCCAGCTCACCACTGGACAGGCAAGTGAACACTGAAGCTTTCTTT
TRBV10-3,.,.,TRBJ2-2,CAISDYVGELFF,TGTGCCATCAGTGACTATGTGGGGGAGCTGTTTTTT
TRBV28,.,.,TRBJ2-2,CASSSGGMGLLNTGELFF,TGTGCCAGCAGTTCTGGGGGGATGGGACTCTTGAACACCGGGGAGCTGTTTTTT
TRBV19,.,few,TRBJ2-7,CASSMRTADYEQYF,TGTGCCAGTAGTATGAGGACAGCCGACTACGAGCAGTACTTC
TRBV28,TRBD1,once,TRBJ2-1,CASSSRRTGKNEQFF,TGTGCCAGCAGCAGCCGGAGGACAGGGAAGAATGAGCAGTTCTTC
TRBV11-2,.,.,TRBJ2-2,CASSYSSNTGELFF,TGTGCCAGCAGCTATTCTTCGAACACCGGGGAGCTGTTTTTT
TRBV28,.,.,TRBJ1-5,CASSGANQPQHF,TGTGCCAGCAGTGGGGCCAATCAGCCCCAGCATTTT
TRBV4-3,.,.,TRBJ2-7,CASSQDVTASYEQYF,TGCGCCAGCAGCCAAGATGTCACAGCCTCCTACGAGCAGTACTTC
TRBV11-2,TRBD1,.,TRBJ2-1,CASSLVGQGSNEQFF,TGTGCCAGCAGCTTGGTGGGACAGGGTTCGAATGAGCAGTTCTTC
TRBV7-2,.,few,TRBJ2-1,CASSPRGSSYNEQFF,TGTGCCAGCAGCCCGCGAGGTTCCTCCTACAATGAGCAGTTCTTC
TRBV5-4,.,.,TRBJ1-2,CASSLERAVSYGYTF,TGTGCCAGCAGCTTGGAGCGGGCGGTTAGCTATGGCTACACCTTC
TRBV7-2,TRBD1,.,TRBJ2-1,CASSFRQGSSYNEQFF,TGTGCCAGCAGCTTTAGACAGGGAAGCTCCTACAATGAGCAGTTCTTC
TRBV30,.,.,TRBJ1-1,CAWSPDMNTEAFF,TGTGCCTGGAGTCCAGACATGAACACTGAAGCTTTCTTT
TRBV25-1,.,.,TRBJ1-5,CASSGGNQPQHF,TGTGCCAGCAGCGGGGGGAATCAGCCCCAGCATTTT
TRBV28,TRBD1,.,TRBJ1-5,CASSPTGMGNQPQHF,TGTGCCAGCAGTCCGACAGGGATGGGCAATCAGCCCCAGCATTTT
TRBV7-9,.,.,TRBJ2-4,CASSLVSTEAKNIQYF,TGTGCCAGCAGCTTAGTCTCGACAGAAGCCAAAAACATTCAGTACTTC
TRBV5-6,.,.,TRBJ2-5,CASSLSGLPETQYF,TGTGCCAGCAGCTTGTCAGGTCTGCCGGAGACCCAGTACTTC
TRBV11-2,.,.,TRBJ1-2,CASSFGGSNYGYTF,TGTGCCAGCAGCTTCGGGGGTTCTAACTATGGCTACACCTTC
TRBV30,TRBD1,.,TRBJ1-3,CAWSLSGTGYRNTIYF,TGTGCCTGGAGTCTATCCGGGACAGGGTATCGAAACACCATATATTTT
TRBV5-6,TRBD1,once,TRBJ1-2,CASSPTGQGNYGYTF,TGTGCCAGCAGCCCGACGGGACAGGGTAACTATGGCTACACCTTC
TRBV7-2,TRBD1,.,TRBJ2-3,CASSFSGGVTGGNTQYF,TGTGCCAGCAGCTTTAGCGGCGGCGTGACAGGGGGGAATACGCAGTATTTT
TRBV3-1/TRBV3-2,TRBD2,.,TRBJ2-1,CASSQDSGSLNNEQFF,TGTGCCAGCAGCCAAGATAGCGGGAGCCTTAACAATGAGCAGTTCTTC
TRBV5-1,TRBD1,few,TRBJ2-2,CASSLRTGTGELFF,TGCGCCAGCAGCCTCCGGACAGGCACCGGGGAGCTGTTTTTT
TRBV2,TRBD2,.,TRBJ2-2,CASRELASVPNGELFF,TGTGCCAGCAGAGAACTAGCGTCTGTACCCAACGGGGAGCTGTTTTTT
TRBV11-2,.,.,TRBJ1-1,CASSLGRGGLDTEAFF,TGTGCCAGCAGCTTGGGGCGGGGGGGTTTGGACACTGAAGCTTTCTTT
TRBV28,TRBD1,.,TRBJ2-7,CASSQQGALIYEQYF,TGTGCCAGCAGTCAACAGGGGGCCTTAATCTACGAGCAGTACTTC
TRBV23-1,.,.,TRBJ1-5,CASSHRETGTGYGQPQHF,TGCGCCAGCAGTCATCGAGAGACCGGCACGGGGTACGGTCAGCCCCAGCATTTT
TRBV7-2,.,few,TRBJ1-1,CASSAQGRGTEAFF,TGTGCCAGCAGCGCACAGGGTCGGGGCACTGAAGCTTTCTTT
TRBV5-6,TRBD1,once,TRBJ2-3,CASSGTGSGDTQYF,TGTGCCAGCAGCGGGACAGGGTCAGGAGATACGCAGTATTTT
TRBV5-1,.,.,TRBJ2-3,CASSLRGTAADTQYF,TGCGCCAGCAGCTTGCGCGGGACGGCCGCAGATACGCAGTATTTT
TRBV19,TRBD2,.,TRBJ2-6,CASRERGRSGANVLTF,TGTGCCAGTAGGGAGCGGGGGAGGTCTGGGGCCAACGTCCTGACTTTC
TRBV5-6,.,.,TRBJ1-1,CASSLESEAFF,TGTGCCAGCAGCTTGGAGAGTGAAGCTTTCTTT
TRBV7-2,TRBD1,.,TRBJ1-5,CASSLAATGNQPQHF,TGTGCCAGCAGCTTAGCTGCGACAGGGAATCAGCCCCAGCATTTT
TRBV5-4,.,.,TRBJ2-6,CASSFSGSGANVLTF,TGTGCCAGCAGCTTTTCGGGGAGTGGGGCCAACGTCCTGACTTTC
TRBV25-1,TRBD1,.,TRBJ1-2,CASSEPGGIPGYTF,TGTGCCAGCAGTGAGCCAGGGGGCATACCTGGCTACACCTTC
TRBV28,.,.,TRBJ2-3,CASSSPLDTQYF,TGTGCCAGCAGTTCCCCGTTAGATACGCAGTATTTT
TRBV21-1,.,.,TRBJ2-7,CASSKVGQGSNYEQYF,.
TRBV5-1,.,.,TRBJ1-1,CASSLNSYQLNTEAFF,TGCGCCAGCAGCCTAAATTCGTATCAACTGAACACTGAAGCTTTCTTT
TRBV12-5,TRBD2,.,TRBJ2-3,CASGLRGGGSTDTQYF,TGTGCTAGTGGTTTGAGGGGCGGGGGATCTACAGATACGCAGTATTTT
TRBV2,TRBD1,.,TRBJ2-3,CASSPDRGTDTQYF,TGTGCCAGCAGCCCGGACAGGGGAACAGATACGCAGTATTTT
TRBV19,.,.,TRBJ1-4,CASKRTANEKLFF,TGTGCCAGTAAACGTACGGCTAATGAAAAACTGTTTTTT
TRBV11-2,TRBD1,.,TRBJ2-2,CASSPRGQANTGELFF,TGTGCCAGCAGCCCTCGCGGACAGGCGAACACCGGGGAGCTGTTTTTT
TRBV5-1,.,.,TRBJ2-3,CASSPGERRRTDTQYF,TGCGCCAGCAGCCCCGGCGAGCGGAGACGCACAGATACGCAGTATTTT
TRBV7-2,.,once,TRBJ1-3,CASSLAWAGSGNTIYF,TGTGCCAGCAGCTTAGCGTGGGCGGGATCTGGAAACACCATATATTTT
TRBV18,.,once,TRBJ1-5,CASSPGSGALNQPQHF,TGTGCCAGCTCACCAGGGTCAGGGGCGTTAAATCAGCCCCAGCATTTT